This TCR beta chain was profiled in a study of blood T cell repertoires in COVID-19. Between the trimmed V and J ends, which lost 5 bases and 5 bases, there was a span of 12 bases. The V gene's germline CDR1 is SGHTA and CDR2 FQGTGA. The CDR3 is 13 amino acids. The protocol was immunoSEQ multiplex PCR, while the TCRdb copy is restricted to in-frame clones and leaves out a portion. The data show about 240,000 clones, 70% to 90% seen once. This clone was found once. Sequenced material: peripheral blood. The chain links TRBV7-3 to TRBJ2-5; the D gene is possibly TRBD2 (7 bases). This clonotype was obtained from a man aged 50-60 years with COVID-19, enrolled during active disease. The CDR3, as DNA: TGTGCCAGCAGCCCCGGGGGGCGTGAGACCCAGTACTTC. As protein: CASSPGGRETQYF. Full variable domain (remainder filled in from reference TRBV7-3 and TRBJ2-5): GAGVSQTPSNKVTEKGKYVELRCDPISGHTALYWYRQSLGQGPEFLIYFQGTGAADDSGLPNDRFFAVRPEGSVSTLKIQRTERGDSAVYLCASSPGGRETQYFGPGTRLLVL.